The clone carrying this T cell receptor (beta chain) has a handful of counts. Antigen: not known. A much larger clone differs from this one at a single base, so this may be a read error. This specimen comes from a study of Graves' ophthalmopathy and Graves' hyperthyroidism. Broader study findings: Most expanded clonotypes from thyroid (those above 0.001 frequency) were also found in blood.

Active ophthalmopathy (CAS at least 3, NOSPECS at least 4), lasting under 3 months. CDR3 size: 15 residues. Germline values: CDR1 LGHNA, CDR2 YNFKEQ. Amplified material comprised TCR beta CDR3 regions derived from RNA transcripts. First-round RT-PCR with HTBI primers preceded a second-round multiplex PCR. TCRdb analysed the multiplex PCR reads with MiXCR anew, one entry per CDR3 protein. This table has roughly 60,000 distinct CDR3 sequences, less than 65% appearing once. The material sequenced was peripheral blood. The clonotype originates from an adult woman with Graves' ophthalmopathy. V and J are TRBV4-2 and TRBJ2-1; 7 bases align to TRBD2. CDR3 bases: TGTGCCAGCAGCCGGCAGGGAGGGCCTGACAATGAGCGGTTCTTC. The encoded protein is CASSRQGGPDNERFF.